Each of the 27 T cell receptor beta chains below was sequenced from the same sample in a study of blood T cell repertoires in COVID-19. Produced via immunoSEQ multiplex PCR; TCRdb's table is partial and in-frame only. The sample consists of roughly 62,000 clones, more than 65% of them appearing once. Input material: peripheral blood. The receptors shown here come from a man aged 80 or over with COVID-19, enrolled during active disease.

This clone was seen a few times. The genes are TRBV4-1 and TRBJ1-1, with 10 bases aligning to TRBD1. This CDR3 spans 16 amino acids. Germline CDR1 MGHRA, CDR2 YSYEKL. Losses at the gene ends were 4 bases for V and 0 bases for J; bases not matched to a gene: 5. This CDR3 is CASSRTGTGVNTEAFF. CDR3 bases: TGCGCCAGCAGCCGCACCGGGACAGGGGTGAACACTGAAGCTTTCTTT.

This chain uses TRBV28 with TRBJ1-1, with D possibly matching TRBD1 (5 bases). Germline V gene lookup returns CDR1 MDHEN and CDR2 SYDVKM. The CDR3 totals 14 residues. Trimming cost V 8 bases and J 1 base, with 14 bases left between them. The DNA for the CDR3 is TGTGCCAGCGGTCTGTGGGGGGGGAACACTGAAGCTTTCTTT. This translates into CASGLWGGNTEAFF.

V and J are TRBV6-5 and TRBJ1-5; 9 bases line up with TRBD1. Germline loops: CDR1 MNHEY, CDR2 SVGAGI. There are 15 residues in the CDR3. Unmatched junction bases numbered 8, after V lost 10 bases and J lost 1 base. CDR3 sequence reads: CANSRDRASNQPQHF. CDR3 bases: TGTGCCAACAGCAGGGACAGGGCCAGCAATCAGCCCCAGCATTTT.

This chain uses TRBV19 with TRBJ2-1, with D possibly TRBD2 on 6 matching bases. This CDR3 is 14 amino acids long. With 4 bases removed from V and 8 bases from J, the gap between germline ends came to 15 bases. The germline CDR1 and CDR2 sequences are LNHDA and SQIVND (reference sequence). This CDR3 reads CASSTGLLVHEQFF. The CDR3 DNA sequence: TGTGCCAGTAGTACGGGACTCCTGGTCCATGAGCAGTTCTTC.

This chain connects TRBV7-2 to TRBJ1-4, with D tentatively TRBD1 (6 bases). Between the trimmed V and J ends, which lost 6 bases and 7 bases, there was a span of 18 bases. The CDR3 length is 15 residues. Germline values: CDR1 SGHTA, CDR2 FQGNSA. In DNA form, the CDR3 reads TGTGCCAGCAGATCGGCAGGGGCGGGGGGTGAAAAACTGTTTTTT. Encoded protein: CASRSAGAGGEKLFF.

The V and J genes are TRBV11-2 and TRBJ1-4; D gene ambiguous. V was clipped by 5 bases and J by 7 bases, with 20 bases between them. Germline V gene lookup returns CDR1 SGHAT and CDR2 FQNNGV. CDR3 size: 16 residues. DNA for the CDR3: TGTGCCAGCAGCCCTAACCGGGCGGGCGAAGGTGAAAAACTGTTTTTT. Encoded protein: CASSPNRAGEGEKLFF. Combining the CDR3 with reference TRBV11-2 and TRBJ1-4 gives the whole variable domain EAGVAQSPRYKIIEKRQSVAFWCNPISGHATLYWYQQILGQGPKLLIQFQNNGVVDDSQLPKDRFSAERLKGVDSTLKIQPAKLEDSAVYLCASSPNRAGEGEKLFFGSGTQLSVL.

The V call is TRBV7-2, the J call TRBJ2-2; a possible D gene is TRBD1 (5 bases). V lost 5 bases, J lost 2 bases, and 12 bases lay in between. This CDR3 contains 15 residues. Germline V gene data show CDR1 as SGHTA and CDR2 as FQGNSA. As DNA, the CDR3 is TGTGCCAGCAGCCTACAACGGACAAACACCGGGGAGCTGTTTTTT. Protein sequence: CASSLQRTNTGELFF.

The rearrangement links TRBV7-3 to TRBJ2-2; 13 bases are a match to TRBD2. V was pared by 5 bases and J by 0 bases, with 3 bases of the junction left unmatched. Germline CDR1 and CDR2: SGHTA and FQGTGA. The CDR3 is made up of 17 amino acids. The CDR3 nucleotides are TGTGCCAGCAGCCGGACTAGCGGGGGTACGAACACCGGGGAGCTGTTTTTT. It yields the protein CASSRTSGGTNTGELFF.

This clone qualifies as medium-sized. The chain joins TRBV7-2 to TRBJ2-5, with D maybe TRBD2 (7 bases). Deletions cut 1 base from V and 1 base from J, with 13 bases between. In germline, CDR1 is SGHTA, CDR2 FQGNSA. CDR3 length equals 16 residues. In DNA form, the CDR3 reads TGTGCCAGCAGCTTAGTGGGAGGGACAAGCCAAGAGACCCAGTACTTC. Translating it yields CASSLVGGTSQETQYF. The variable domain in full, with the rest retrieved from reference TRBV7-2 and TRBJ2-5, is GAGVSQSPSNKVTEKGKDVELRCDPISGHTALYWYRQSLGQGLEFLIYFQGNSAPDKSGLPSDRFSAERTGGSVSTLTIQRTQQEDSAVYLCASSLVGGTSQETQYFGPGTRLLVL.

DNA for the CDR3: TGTGCCTGGAGACGGGGCAATCAGCCCCAGCATTTT. Its translation: CAWRRGNQPQHF. The chain carries TRBV30 and TRBJ1-5, with D unresolved. The germline gives CDR1 GTSNPN, CDR2 SVGIG (reference sequence). This CDR3 contains 12 residues. Trimming shortened V by 3 bases and J by 2 bases, and 5 bases separated the two germline ends.

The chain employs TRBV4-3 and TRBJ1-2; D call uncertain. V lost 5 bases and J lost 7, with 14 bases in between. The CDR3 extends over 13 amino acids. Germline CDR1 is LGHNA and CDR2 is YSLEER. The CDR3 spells CASSWRAGGGYTF. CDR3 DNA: TGCGCCAGCAGCTGGAGGGCCGGCGGTGGCTACACCTTC.

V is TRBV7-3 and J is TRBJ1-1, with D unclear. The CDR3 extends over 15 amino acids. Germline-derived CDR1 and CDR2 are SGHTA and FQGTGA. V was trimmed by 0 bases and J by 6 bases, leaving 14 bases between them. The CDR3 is CASSLTLGGRAEAFF. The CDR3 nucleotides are TGTGCCAGCAGCTTAACGTTGGGAGGGCGGGCTGAAGCTTTCTTT. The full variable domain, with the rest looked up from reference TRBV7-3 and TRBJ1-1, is GAGVSQTPSNKVTEKGKYVELRCDPISGHTALYWYRQSLGQGPEFLIYFQGTGAADDSGLPNDRFFAVRPEGSVSTLKIQRTERGDSAVYLCASSLTLGGRAEAFFGQGTRLTVV.

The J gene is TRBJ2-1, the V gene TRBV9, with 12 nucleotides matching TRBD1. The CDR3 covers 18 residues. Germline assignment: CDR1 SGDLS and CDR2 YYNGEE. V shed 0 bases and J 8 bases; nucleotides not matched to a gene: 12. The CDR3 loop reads CASSVEGFSGTGGDEQFF. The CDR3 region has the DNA TGTGCCAGCAGCGTAGAAGGGTTTTCCGGGACAGGGGGCGATGAGCAGTTCTTC. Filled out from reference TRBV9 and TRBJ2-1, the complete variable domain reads DSGVTQTPKHLITATGQRVTLRCSPRSGDLSVYWYQQSLDQGLQFLIQYYNGEERAKGNILERFSAQQFPDLHSELNLSSLELGDSALYFCASSVEGFSGTGGDEQFFGPGTRLTVL.

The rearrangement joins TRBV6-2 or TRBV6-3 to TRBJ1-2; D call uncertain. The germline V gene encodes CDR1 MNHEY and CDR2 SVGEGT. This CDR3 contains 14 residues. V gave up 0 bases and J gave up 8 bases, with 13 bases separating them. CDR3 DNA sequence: TGTGCCAGCAGTTACTCGAGTGCCAAGAGGGGCTACACCTTC. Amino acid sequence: CASSYSSAKRGYTF.

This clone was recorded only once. The CDR3 DNA sequence: TGTGCCAGCAGCTTAGTAAGGCCATGGAGTGGCTACACCTTC. It is translated as CASSLVRPWSGYTF. The chain joins TRBV7-2 to TRBJ1-2; D is unclear. This CDR3 has 14 residues. Trimming took off 1 base at V and 7 bases at J, with 13 bases between the two ends. The germline CDR1 and CDR2 sequences are SGHTA and FQGNSA.

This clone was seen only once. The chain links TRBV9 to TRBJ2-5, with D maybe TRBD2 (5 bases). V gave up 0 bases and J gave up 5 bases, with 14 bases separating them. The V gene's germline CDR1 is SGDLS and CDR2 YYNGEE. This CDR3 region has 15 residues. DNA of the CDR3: TGTGCCAGCAGCGTAGTCAGCGGTAGTGGGGAGACCCAGTACTTC. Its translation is CASSVVSGSGETQYF. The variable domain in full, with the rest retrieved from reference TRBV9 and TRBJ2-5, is DSGVTQTPKHLITATGQRVTLRCSPRSGDLSVYWYQQSLDQGLQFLIQYYNGEERAKGNILERFSAQQFPDLHSELNLSSLELGDSALYFCASSVVSGSGETQYFGPGTRLLVL.

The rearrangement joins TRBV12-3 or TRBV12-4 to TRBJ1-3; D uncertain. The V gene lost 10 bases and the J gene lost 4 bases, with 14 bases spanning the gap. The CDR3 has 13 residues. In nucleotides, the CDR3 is TGTGCCACCCGTGGAGGGAAAGGAAACACCATATATTTT. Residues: CATRGGKGNTIYF.

CDR3 sequence: CASSPPTGESYNEQFF. CDR3 in DNA: TGTGCCAGCTCCCCCCCGACAGGGGAGTCCTACAATGAGCAGTTCTTC. The chain recombines TRBV9 with TRBJ2-1; 8 positions agree with TRBD1. The CDR3 extends over 16 amino acids. The germline gives CDR1 SGDLS, CDR2 YYNGEE. V shed 7 bases and J 1 base; nucleotides not matched to a gene: 10.

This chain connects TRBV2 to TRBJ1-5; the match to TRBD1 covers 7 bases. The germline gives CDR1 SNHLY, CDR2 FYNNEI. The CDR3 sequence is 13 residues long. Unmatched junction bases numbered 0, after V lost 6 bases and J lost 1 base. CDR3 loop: CASRGQSNQPQHF. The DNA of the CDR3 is TGTGCCAGCAGGGGACAGAGCAATCAGCCCCAGCATTTT.

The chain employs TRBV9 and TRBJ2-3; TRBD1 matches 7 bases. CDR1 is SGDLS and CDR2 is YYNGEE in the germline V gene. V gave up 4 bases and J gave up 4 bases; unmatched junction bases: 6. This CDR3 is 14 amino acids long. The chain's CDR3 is CASSLGQVADTQYF. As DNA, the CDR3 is TGTGCCAGCAGCTTAGGACAGGTCGCAGATACGCAGTATTTT. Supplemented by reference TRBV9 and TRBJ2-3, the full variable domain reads DSGVTQTPKHLITATGQRVTLRCSPRSGDLSVYWYQQSLDQGLQFLIQYYNGEERAKGNILERFSAQQFPDLHSELNLSSLELGDSALYFCASSLGQVADTQYFGPGTRLTVL.

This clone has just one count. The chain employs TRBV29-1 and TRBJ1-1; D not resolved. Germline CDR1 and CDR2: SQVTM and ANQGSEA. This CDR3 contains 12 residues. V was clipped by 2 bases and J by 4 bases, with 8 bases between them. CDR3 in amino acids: CSVERKLTEAFF. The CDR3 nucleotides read TGCAGCGTTGAAAGAAAGCTCACTGAAGCTTTCTTT.

The DNA for the CDR3 is TGTGCCAGCAGGCCCGGGGCAGCGGGGGATTCAGAGACCCAGTACTTC. Translated, it gives CASRPGAAGDSETQYF. The chain is built from TRBV25-1 and TRBJ2-5; 8 bases agree with TRBD2. The CDR3 is made up of 16 amino acids. Germline V gene lookup returns CDR1 MGHDK and CDR2 SYGVNS. V gave up 6 bases and J gave up 4 bases; unmatched junction bases: 13.

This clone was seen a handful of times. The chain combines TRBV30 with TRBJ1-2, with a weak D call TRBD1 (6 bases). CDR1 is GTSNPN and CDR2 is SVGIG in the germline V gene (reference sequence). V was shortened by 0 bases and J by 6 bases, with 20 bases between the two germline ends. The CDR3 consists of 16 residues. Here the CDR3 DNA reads TGTGCCTGGAGTGTCCCCCGCCAGGGGCAGTGGAATGGCTACACCTTC. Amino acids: CAWSVPRQGQWNGYTF.

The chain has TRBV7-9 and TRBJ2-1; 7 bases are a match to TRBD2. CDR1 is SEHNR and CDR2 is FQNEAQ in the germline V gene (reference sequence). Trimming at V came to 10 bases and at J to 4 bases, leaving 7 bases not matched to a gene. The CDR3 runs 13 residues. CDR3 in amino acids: CATQGREYNEQFF. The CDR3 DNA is TGTGCCACCCAAGGGAGGGAGTACAATGAGCAGTTCTTC.

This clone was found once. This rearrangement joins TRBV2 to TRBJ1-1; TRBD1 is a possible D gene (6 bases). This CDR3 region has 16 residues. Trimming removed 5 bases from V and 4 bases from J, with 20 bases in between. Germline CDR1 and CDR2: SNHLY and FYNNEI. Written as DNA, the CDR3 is TGTGCCAGCAGTCAGGGGAGGGCAGGAGTCCGCACTGAAGCTTTCTTT. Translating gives CASSQGRAGVRTEAFF.

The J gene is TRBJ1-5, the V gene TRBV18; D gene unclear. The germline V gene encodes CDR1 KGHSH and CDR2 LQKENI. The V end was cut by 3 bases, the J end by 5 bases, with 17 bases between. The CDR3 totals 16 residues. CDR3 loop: CASSPEAMAKDQPQHF. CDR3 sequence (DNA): TGTGCCAGCTCACCGGAGGCAATGGCTAAAGATCAGCCCCAGCATTTT.

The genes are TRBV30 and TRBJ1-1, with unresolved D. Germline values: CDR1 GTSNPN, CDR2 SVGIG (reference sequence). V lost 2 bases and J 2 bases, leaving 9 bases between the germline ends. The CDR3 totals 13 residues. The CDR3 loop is CAWSFPYNTEAFF. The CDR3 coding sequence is TGTGCCTGGAGTTTCCCGTATAACACTGAAGCTTTCTTT.